Each of the 10 T cell receptor beta chains below was sequenced from the same sample in a study of T-cell memory formation after mild COVID-19. TCRdb recomputed calls from the 5' RACE reads with MiXCR, one row per CDR3 protein. The profile shows hundreds of thousands of distinct CDR3 sequences, 16% of them singletons. The sample was PBMCs or a T cell subset sorted from them (not recorded which). The receptors were sampled from a man in his late teens or twenties who had mild COVID-19 (a few samples of this study predate the infection). Cell type and time point are not known.

There are a few counts of this clonotype. The chain has TRBV18 and TRBJ2-2; unclear D gene. The CDR3 runs to 17 residues. The germline CDR1 and CDR2 sequences are KGHSH and LQKENI. V dropped 3 bases and J dropped 6 bases, with 20 bases sitting between them. The CDR3 reads CASSPGRNLDRSGELFF. CDR3 nucleotides: TGTGCCAGCTCACCCGGGCGGAACCTGGATAGGTCCGGGGAGCTGTTTTTT.

This CDR3 is CASSNRDSPNYGYTF. CDR3 in DNA: TGTGCCAGCAGCAATCGGGACAGCCCTAACTATGGCTACACCTTC. The chain links TRBV9 to TRBJ1-2, with TRBD1 identical over 7 bases. V shed 4 bases and J 0 bases; nucleotides not matched to a gene: 6. Germline CDR1 and CDR2: SGDLS and YYNGEE. The CDR3 is 15 residues long.

This chain links TRBV5-5 with TRBJ2-1; 11 bases match TRBD2. In germline, CDR1 is SGHKS, CDR2 YYEKEE (reference sequence). V was pared by 3 bases and J by 10 bases, with 12 bases of the junction left unmatched. The CDR3 loop spans 16 amino acids. The DNA for the CDR3 is TGTGCCAGCAGCTCCGCTGGTAGCGGGGGGGCCAGAGAGCAGTTCTTC. Amino acid sequence: CASSSAGSGGAREQFF.

V gene TRBV6-5 combines with J gene TRBJ1-2, with unresolved D. The CDR3 is 15 residues long. Trimming left V 2 bases short and J 0 bases short, with 10 bases between. The germline V gene has CDR1 MNHEY and CDR2 SVGAGI. The CDR3 is CASSYSHDPNYGYTF. The CDR3 DNA reads as TGTGCCAGCAGTTACAGTCACGACCCTAACTATGGCTACACCTTC.

The rearrangement uses TRBV9 and TRBJ2-1, with TRBD2 matching 7 bases. This CDR3 has 14 residues. With 0 bases clipped from V and 6 bases from J, the junction kept 3 bases outside the gene matches. Germline CDR1 reads SGDLS; CDR2 reads YYNGEE. The CDR3 reads CASSVAGGGNEQFF. In DNA form, the CDR3 reads TGTGCCAGCAGCGTAGCTGGCGGGGGCAATGAGCAGTTCTTC.

The chain combines TRBV20-1 with TRBJ2-2; TRBD1 agrees at 7 bases. This CDR3 region has 17 residues. Looked up from germline, CDR1 is DFQATT and CDR2 is SNEGSKA (reference sequence). V was pared by 0 bases and J by 0 bases, with 7 bases of the junction left unmatched. CDR3 coding DNA: TGCAGTGCTAGAGATCCCAGGGGGAACACGAACACCGGGGAGCTGTTTTTT. Amino acid sequence: CSARDPRGNTNTGELFF.

The V and J genes are TRBV3-1 and TRBJ2-1, with 12 bases identical to TRBD2. The CDR3 covers 15 residues. Trimming took 1 base from V and 9 from J; bases not matched to a gene: 4. From germline, CDR1 is LGHDT and CDR2 YNNKEL (reference sequence). CDR3 in DNA: TGTGCCAGCAGCCAAGCACTAGCGGGGGGTGGTGAGCAGTTCTTC. It codes for CASSQALAGGGEQFF.

This clonotype was detected only a few times. The chain carries TRBV4-1 and TRBJ1-1, with D perhaps matching TRBD1 (6 bases). From germline, CDR1 is MGHRA and CDR2 YSYEKL. The CDR3 extends over 15 amino acids. Between the trimmed V and J ends, which lost 4 bases and 1 base, there was a span of 13 bases. CDR3 DNA: TGCGCCAGCAGCCCCTATCTGACAGGGAACACTGAAGCTTTCTTT. It translates to CASSPYLTGNTEAFF.

This clonotype has at least ten counts. V usage is TRBV29-1 and J usage is TRBJ2-5; 7 nucleotides align to TRBD2. CDR3 length: 16 amino acids. Trimming cost V 0 bases and J 10 bases; bases outside gene matches: 17. The germline V gene has CDR1 SQVTM and CDR2 ANQGSEA. DNA of the CDR3: TGCAGCGTTGAAGATCTCCATCGGGGGGACTTCTGGCACCAGTACTTC. This gives the protein CSVEDLHRGDFWHQYF.

This clonotype showed up just a few times. CDR3 residues: CASSPNLGTGHTSQETQYF. CDR3 in DNA: TGTGCCAGCAGTCCCAACCTGGGGACAGGGCACACCTCCCAAGAGACCCAGTACTTC. The rearrangement links TRBV12-3 or TRBV12-4 to TRBJ2-5, with TRBD1 matching 9 bases. This CDR3 has 19 amino acids. V lost 5 bases to trimming and J lost 1 base; unmatched junction nucleotides: 17.